One T cell receptor beta chain is described in this entry. Per the germline V gene, CDR1 is SEHNR and CDR2 is FQNEAQ (reference sequence). The CDR3 has 14 amino acids. V was cut by 1 base and J by 3 bases, with 6 bases left in between. These data originate in a study of T cells after somatic rescue of genetic block. The method was immunoSEQ multiplex PCR; TCRdb's version includes in-frame clones alone and lacks a portion of them. The table shows about 88,000 clones, with 80% to 90% occurring only once. The sequenced material came from peripheral blood mononuclear cells (PBMCs). V usage is TRBV7-9 and J usage is TRBJ1-4, with D hard to call. The sequence derives from a woman under 30. This CDR3 reads CASSLGPANEKLFF. In DNA, the CDR3 is TGTGCCAGCAGCTTAGGGCCAGCTAATGAAAAACTGTTTTTT.